This TCR beta chain was captured in a study of post-analysis software for immune sequencing data. Overall study findings and caveats: TRBV segments more frequent in patients than in controls numbered five and included TRBV5-6, TRBV5-1 and TRBV20-1.

cDNA libraries for TCR beta contained unique molecular identifiers. From the PCR reads, TCRdb called clonotypes with MiXCR, one entry per CDR3 protein. This table has about 820,000 distinct CDR3 sequences, approximately 53% appearing once. Germline-derived CDR1 and CDR2 are LGHNT and FRNRAP. The CDR3 sequence is 16 residues long. V dropped 4 bases and J dropped 2 bases, with 16 bases sitting between them. About this clonotype itself: What it recognizes is unknown.

This chain joins TRBV12-5 and TRBJ2-3; weak D call: TRBD2 (5 bases). Sequencing was done on a sample of blood. The clonotype was recovered from a girl between 10 and 17 years old with multiple sclerosis. CDR3 in amino acids: CASGSPRAGPTDTQYF. The CDR3 DNA reads as TGTGCTAGTGGTTCCCCCCGGGCGGGCCCCACAGATACGCAGTATTTT.